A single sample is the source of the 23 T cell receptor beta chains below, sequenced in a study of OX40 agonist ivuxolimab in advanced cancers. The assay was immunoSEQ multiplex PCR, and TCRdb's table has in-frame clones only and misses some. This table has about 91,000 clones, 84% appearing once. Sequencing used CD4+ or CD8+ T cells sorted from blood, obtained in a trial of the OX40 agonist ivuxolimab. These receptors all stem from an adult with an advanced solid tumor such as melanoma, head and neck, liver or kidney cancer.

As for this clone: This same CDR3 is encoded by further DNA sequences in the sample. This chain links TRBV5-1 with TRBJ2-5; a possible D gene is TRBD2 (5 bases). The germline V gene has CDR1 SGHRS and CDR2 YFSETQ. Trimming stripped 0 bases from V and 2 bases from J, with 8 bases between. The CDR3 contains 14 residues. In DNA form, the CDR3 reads TGCGCCAGCAGCTTGGGACGGGGACAAGAGACCCAGTACTTC. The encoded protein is CASSLGRGQETQYF.

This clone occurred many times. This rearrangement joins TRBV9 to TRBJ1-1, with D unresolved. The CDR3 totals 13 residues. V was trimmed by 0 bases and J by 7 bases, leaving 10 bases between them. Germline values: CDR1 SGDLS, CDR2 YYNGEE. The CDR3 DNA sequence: TGTGCCAGCAGCGTAGGACTTGGGAATGAAGCTTTCTTT. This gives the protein CASSVGLGNEAFF.

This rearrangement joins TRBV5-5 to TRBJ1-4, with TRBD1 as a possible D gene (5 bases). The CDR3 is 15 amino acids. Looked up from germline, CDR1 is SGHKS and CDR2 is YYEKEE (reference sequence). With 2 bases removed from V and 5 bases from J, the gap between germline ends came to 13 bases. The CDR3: CASSFTGNQNEKLFF. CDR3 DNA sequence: TGTGCCAGCAGCTTTACAGGAAATCAGAATGAAAAACTGTTTTTT.

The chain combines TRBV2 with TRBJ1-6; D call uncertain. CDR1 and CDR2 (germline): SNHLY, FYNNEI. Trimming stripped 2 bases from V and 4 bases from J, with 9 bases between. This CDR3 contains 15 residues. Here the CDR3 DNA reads TGTGCCAGCAGTGAACAGGCGGCTTATAATTCACCCCTCCACTTT. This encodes CASSEQAAYNSPLHF.

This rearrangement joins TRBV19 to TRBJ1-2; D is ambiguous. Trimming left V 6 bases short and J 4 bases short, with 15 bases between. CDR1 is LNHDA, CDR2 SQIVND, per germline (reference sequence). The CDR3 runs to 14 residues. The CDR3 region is CASRSPDRSYGYTF. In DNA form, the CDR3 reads TGTGCCAGTAGAAGTCCAGACCGTTCCTATGGCTACACCTTC.

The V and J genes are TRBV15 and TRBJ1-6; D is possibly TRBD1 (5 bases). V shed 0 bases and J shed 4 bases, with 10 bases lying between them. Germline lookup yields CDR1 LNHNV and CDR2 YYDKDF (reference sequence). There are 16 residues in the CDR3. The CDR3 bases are TGTGCCACCAGCAGAGATCGGCAGGGTTATAATTCACCCCTCCACTTT. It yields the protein CATSRDRQGYNSPLHF.

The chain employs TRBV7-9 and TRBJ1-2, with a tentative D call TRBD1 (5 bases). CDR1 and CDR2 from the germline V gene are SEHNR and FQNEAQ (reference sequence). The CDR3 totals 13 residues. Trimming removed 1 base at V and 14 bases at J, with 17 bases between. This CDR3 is CASSLEEGRGYTF. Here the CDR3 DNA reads TGTGCCAGCAGCTTAGAAGAGGGGAGAGGGTATACCTTC.

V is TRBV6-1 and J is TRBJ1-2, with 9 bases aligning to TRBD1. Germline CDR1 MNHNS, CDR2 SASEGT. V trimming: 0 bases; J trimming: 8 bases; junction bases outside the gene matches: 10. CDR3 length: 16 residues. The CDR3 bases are TGTGCCAGCAGTGAAGCGTCTACCGGGACAGGGTTGGGCTACACCTTC. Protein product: CASSEASTGTGLGYTF.

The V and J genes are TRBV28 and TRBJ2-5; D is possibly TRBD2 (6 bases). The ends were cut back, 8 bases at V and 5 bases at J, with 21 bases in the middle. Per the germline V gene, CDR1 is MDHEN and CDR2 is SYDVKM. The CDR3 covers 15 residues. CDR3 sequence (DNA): TGTGCCAGCCGCCTAGGACGGGACTTCAGGGAGACCCAGTACTTC. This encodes CASRLGRDFRETQYF.

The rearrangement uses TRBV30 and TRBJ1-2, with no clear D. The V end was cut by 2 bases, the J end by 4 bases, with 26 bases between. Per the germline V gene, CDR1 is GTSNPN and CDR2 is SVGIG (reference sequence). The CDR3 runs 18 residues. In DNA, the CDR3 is TGTGCCTGGAGTTCAACCGGGAGGGAGGCGGACGCGGGCTATGGCTACACCTTC. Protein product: CAWSSTGREADAGYGYTF.

The DNA of the CDR3 is TGCGCCAGCAGCCCCTCCGGGGACAGCAAGTATGAAAAACTGTTTTTT. Translation: CASSPSGDSKYEKLFF. V gene TRBV4-1 combines with J gene TRBJ1-4, with 7 nucleotides matching TRBD1. Germline values: CDR1 MGHRA, CDR2 YSYEKL. This CDR3 is built from 16 residues. V lost 4 bases and J lost 6; bases outside the gene matches: 11.

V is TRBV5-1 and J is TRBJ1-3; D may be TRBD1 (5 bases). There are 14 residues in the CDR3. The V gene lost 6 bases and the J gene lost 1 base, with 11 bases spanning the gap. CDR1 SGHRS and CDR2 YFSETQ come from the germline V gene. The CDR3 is CASTLGGSGNTIYF. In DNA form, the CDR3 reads TGCGCCAGCACCCTCGGGGGATCTGGAAACACCATATATTTT.

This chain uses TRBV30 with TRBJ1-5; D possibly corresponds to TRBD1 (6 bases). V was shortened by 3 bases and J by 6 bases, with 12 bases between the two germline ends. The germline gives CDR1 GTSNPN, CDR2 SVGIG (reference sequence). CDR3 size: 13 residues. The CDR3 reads CAWSETGIQPQHF. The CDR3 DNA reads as TGTGCCTGGAGCGAAACAGGGATTCAGCCCCAGCATTTT.

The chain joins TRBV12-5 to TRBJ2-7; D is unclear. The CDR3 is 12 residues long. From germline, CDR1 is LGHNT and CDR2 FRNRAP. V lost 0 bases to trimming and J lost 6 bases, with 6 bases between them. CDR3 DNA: TGTGCTAGTGGTTTGGTACTGAGCGAGCAGTACTTC. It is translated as CASGLVLSEQYF.

This chain's CDR3 is CASSSTGGTEAFF. In nucleotides, the CDR3 is TGTGCCAGCAGTTCGACAGGGGGCACTGAAGCTTTCTTT. The rearrangement links TRBV6-8 to TRBJ1-1; 9 nucleotides match TRBD1. This CDR3 region has 13 residues. With V trimmed by 4 bases and J by 4 bases, 1 base remained unmatched. CDR1 and CDR2 (germline): MNHGY, SAAAGT.

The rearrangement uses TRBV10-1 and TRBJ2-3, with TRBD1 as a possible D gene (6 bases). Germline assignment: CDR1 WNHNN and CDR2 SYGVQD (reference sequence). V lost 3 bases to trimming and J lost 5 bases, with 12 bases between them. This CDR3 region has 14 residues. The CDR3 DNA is TGCGCCAGCAGTGAATGGGGGCCAAGAGATACGCAGTATTTT. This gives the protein CASSEWGPRDTQYF.

Here the CDR3 DNA reads TGTGCCAGCAGTGGGAACAGGGACTATGGCTACACCTTC. Protein product: CASSGNRDYGYTF. The rearrangement joins TRBV2 to TRBJ1-2; a weak D match, TRBD1 (6 bases). The CDR3 loop spans 13 amino acids. The V and J ends lost 4 bases and 3 bases respectively, with 9 bases between them. CDR1 SNHLY and CDR2 FYNNEI come from the germline V gene.

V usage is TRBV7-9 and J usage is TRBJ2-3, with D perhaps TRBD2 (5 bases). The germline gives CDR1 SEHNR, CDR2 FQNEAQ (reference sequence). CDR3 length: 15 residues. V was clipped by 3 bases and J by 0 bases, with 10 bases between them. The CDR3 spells CASSFRTSSTDTQYF. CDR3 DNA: TGTGCCAGCAGCTTCCGGACTTCTAGCACAGATACGCAGTATTTT.

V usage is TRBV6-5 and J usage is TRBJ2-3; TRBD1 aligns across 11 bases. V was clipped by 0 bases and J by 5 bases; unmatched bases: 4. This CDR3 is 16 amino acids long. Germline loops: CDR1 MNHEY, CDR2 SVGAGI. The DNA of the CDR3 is TGTGCCAGCAGTTACTCGGGACAGGGGGGACAAGATACGCAGTATTTT. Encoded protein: CASSYSGQGGQDTQYF.

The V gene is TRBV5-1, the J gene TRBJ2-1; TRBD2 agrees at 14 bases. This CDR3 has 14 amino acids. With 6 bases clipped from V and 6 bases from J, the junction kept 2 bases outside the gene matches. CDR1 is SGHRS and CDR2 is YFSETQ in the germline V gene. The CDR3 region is CASKTSGGVNEQFF. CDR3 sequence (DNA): TGCGCCAGCAAGACTAGCGGGGGGGTCAATGAGCAGTTCTTC.

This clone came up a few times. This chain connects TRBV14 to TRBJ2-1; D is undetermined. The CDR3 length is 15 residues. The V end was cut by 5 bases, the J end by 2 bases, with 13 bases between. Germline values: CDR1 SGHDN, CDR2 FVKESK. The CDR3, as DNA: TGTGCCAGCAGCTTTGGGGTCGGAGCCTACAATGAGCAGTTCTTC. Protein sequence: CASSFGVGAYNEQFF.

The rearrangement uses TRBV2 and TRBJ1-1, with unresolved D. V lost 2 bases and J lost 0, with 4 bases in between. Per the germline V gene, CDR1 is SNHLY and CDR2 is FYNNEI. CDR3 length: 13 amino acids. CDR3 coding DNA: TGTGCCAGCAGTGAACAGGTGAACACTGAAGCTTTCTTT. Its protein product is CASSEQVNTEAFF.

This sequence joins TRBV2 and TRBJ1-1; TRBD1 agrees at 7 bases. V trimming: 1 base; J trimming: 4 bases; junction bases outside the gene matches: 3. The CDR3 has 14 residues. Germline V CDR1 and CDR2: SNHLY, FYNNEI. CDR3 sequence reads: CASSEDRGGTEAFF. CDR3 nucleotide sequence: TGTGCCAGCAGTGAAGACAGGGGAGGCACTGAAGCTTTCTTT.